The 8 T cell receptor beta chains below come from one sample, sequenced in a study of T-cell memory formation after mild COVID-19. One entry per CDR3 protein results from TCRdb running MiXCR on the 5' RACE reads. The sample comprises 170,000 or so distinct CDR3 sequences, about 20% of which are singletons, and 23% rests with the top ten. The source material was PBMCs or a T cell subset sorted from them (not recorded which). These receptors came from an adult woman who had mild COVID-19 (a few samples of this study predate the infection). Cell type and time point are not known.

In this sample, this clonotype turned up a few times. The gene calls are TRBV7-9 and TRBJ1-6; 8 bases are shared with TRBD1. Per the germline V gene, CDR1 is SEHNR and CDR2 is FQNEAQ (reference sequence). The CDR3 loop spans 16 amino acids. With V trimmed by 3 bases and J by 6 bases, 7 bases remained unmatched. CDR3 protein: CASSFGPDRVNSPLHF. The CDR3 nucleotides are TGTGCCAGCAGCTTCGGTCCGGACAGGGTTAATTCACCCCTCCACTTT.

This clonotype showed up just once. This CDR3 is CASSRELTGDKFF. DNA for the CDR3: TGTGCCAGCAGCCGTGAACTGACAGGGGATAAGTTCTTT. J is TRBJ1-1 and V is TRBV7-8; 8 bases line up with TRBD1. V trimming: 5 bases; J trimming: 14 bases; junction bases outside the gene matches: 13. The CDR3 runs to 13 residues. Germline V gives CDR1 SGHVS, CDR2 FQNEAQ.

This clonotype was found a few times. The rearrangement uses TRBV27 and TRBJ2-7; 7 bases fit TRBD1. V was clipped by 6 bases and J by 2 bases; unmatched bases: 4. The CDR3 totals 13 residues. Germline lookup yields CDR1 MNHEY and CDR2 SMNVEV (reference sequence). DNA for the CDR3: TGTGCCAGCAGCAGGGACAGCACCTACGAGCAGTACTTC. Protein product: CASSRDSTYEQYF.

The chain couples TRBV11-2 to TRBJ1-1, with D unresolved. There are 11 residues in the CDR3. The germline V and J ends were trimmed by 5 bases and 3 bases, with 4 bases remaining between them. The germline CDR1 and CDR2 sequences are SGHAT and FQNNGV. The CDR3 spells CASSTHTEAFF. CDR3 nucleotide sequence: TGTGCCAGCAGCACCCACACTGAAGCTTTCTTT.

This clonotype was counted ten times or more. The chain uses TRBV7-9 and TRBJ2-1; the D gene is possibly TRBD2 (6 bases). The CDR3 is made up of 13 amino acids. Germline V gene data show CDR1 as SEHNR and CDR2 as FQNEAQ (reference sequence). Trimming removed 5 bases from V and 3 bases from J, with 8 bases in between. As DNA, the CDR3 is TGTGCCAGCAGCACTAGCAGCTACAATGAGCAGTTCTTC. The encoded protein is CASSTSSYNEQFF.

The chain uses TRBV20-1 and TRBJ2-5; D remains ambiguous. Germline V gene data show CDR1 as DFQATT and CDR2 as SNEGSKA (reference sequence). This CDR3 region has 14 residues. The V end lost 1 base, the J end lost 0 bases, and 9 bases lay between the germline ends. The DNA for the CDR3 is TGCAGTGCTAGAGCCTCGGACCACCAAGAGACCCAGTACTTC. Translated: CSARASDHQETQYF.

The chain joins TRBV11-2 to TRBJ2-1, with 7 bases lining up with TRBD2. J gave up 4 bases and V 1 base, and 7 bases lay outside the gene matches. Germline-derived CDR1 and CDR2 are SGHAT and FQNNGV. The CDR3 totals 16 residues. CDR3 amino acids: CASSLAGAGLYNEQFF. DNA for the CDR3: TGTGCCAGCAGCTTAGCCGGAGCGGGGCTTTACAATGAGCAGTTCTTC. The whole variable domain, remainder taken from reference TRBV11-2 and TRBJ2-1, is EAGVAQSPRYKIIEKRQSVAFWCNPISGHATLYWYQQILGQGPKLLIQFQNNGVVDDSQLPKDRFSAERLKGVDSTLKIQPAKLEDSAVYLCASSLAGAGLYNEQFFGPGTRLTVL.

The rearrangement links TRBV13 to TRBJ2-1; tentatively, D is TRBD2 (6 bases). Germline V lookup: CDR1 PRHDT, CDR2 FYEKMQ (reference sequence). V lost 3 bases, J lost 0 bases, and 9 bases lay in between. The CDR3 is 15 amino acids. The CDR3 loop is CASSFGRPSYNEQFF. DNA of the CDR3: TGTGCCAGCAGCTTCGGGAGACCCTCCTACAATGAGCAGTTCTTC.